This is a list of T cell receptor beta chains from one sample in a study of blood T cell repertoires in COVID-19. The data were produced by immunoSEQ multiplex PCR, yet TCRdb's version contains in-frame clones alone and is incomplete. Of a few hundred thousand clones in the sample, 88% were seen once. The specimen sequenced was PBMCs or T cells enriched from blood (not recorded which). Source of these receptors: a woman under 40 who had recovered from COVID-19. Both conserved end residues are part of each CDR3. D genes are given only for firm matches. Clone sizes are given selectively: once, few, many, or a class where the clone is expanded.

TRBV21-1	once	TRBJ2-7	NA	CASSTGIANEQYF	TGTGCCAGCAGCACAGGGATCGCGAACGAGCAGTACTTC
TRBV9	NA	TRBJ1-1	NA	CASSPQTGRGTEAFF	TGTGCCAGCAGCCCTCAGACAGGACGTGGCACTGAAGCTTTCTTT
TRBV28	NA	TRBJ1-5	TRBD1	CASPDRAFLGPQHF	TGTGCCAGCCCAGACAGGGCTTTTCTAGGGCCCCAGCATTTT
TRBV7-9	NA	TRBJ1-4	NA	CASSLATTNEKLFF	TGTGCCAGCAGCTTAGCCACAACTAATGAAAAACTGTTTTTT
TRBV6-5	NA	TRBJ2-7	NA	CASSYFKGGQAYEQYF	TGTGCCAGCAGTTATTTTAAGGGAGGACAAGCCTACGAGCAGTACTTC
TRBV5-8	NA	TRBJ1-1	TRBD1	CASSFRGPNTEAFF	TGTGCCAGCAGCTTTAGGGGGCCGAACACTGAAGCTTTCTTT
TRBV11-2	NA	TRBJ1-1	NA	CASSPQSRMGGTEAFF	TGTGCCAGCAGCCCTCAGTCCAGGATGGGGGGCACTGAAGCTTTCTTT
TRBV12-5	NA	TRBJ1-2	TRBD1	CASGYPDRAAGYTF	TGTGCTAGTGGTTACCCTGACAGGGCGGCTGGCTACACCTTC
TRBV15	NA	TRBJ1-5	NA	CATSRDPRGGYSNQPQHF	TGTGCCACCAGCAGAGACCCCCGAGGAGGGTACAGCAATCAGCCCCAGCATTTT
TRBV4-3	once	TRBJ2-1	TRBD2	CASSHRGGVEQFF	TGCGCCAGCAGCCATCGGGGGGGAGTTGAGCAGTTCTTC
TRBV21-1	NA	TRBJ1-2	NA	CASSHPKTDPYPNYGYTF	TGTGCCAGCAGCCACCCCAAGACAGACCCCTATCCTAACTATGGCTACACCTTC
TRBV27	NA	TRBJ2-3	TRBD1	CASSGTGGPDTQYF	TGTGCCAGCAGTGGGACAGGGGGCCCAGATACGCAGTATTTT
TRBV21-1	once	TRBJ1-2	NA	CASSKPPVANYGYTF	TGTGCCAGCAGCAAACCTCCAGTGGCCAACTATGGCTACACCTTC
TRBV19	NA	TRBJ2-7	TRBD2	CASSIPAGAQQYF	TGTGCCAGTAGTATACCAGCGGGAGCCCAGCAGTACTTC
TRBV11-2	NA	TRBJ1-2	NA	CASSGYWGRLYGYTF	TGTGCCAGCAGCGGCTACTGGGGGCGTTTATATGGCTACACCTTC